The 28 T cell receptor beta chains presented below share a single source sample, sequenced in a study of shared clonotypes between healthy human individuals. Some clones are missing from TCRdb's copy, which holds only in-frame ones; the method was immunoSEQ multiplex PCR. Of roughly 1,100,000 clones in the sample, approximately 72% were seen once. The specimen sequenced was memory CD4+ T cells sorted from blood. Sample subset: CD45RA-negative fraction. These receptors originate from a man aged 18 to 30 in good health.

With respect to this clone: The same CDR3 is also encoded by other DNA sequences in this sample. This sequence joins TRBV7-2 and TRBJ2-1, with 7 bases matching TRBD2. The ends lost 0 bases at V and 3 bases at J; junction bases unmatched: 2. The CDR3 loop spans 15 amino acids. CDR1 and CDR2 (germline): SGHTA, FQGNSA. CDR3 bases: TGTGCCAGCAGCTTAGCCAGCGGGAACTACAATGAGCAGTTCTTC. Amino acids: CASSLASGNYNEQFF.

The chain carries TRBV19 and TRBJ1-2, with D hard to call. The CDR3 has 12 amino acids. From germline, CDR1 is LNHDA and CDR2 SQIVND (reference sequence). With 6 bases removed from V and 6 bases from J, the gap between germline ends came to 11 bases. The chain's CDR3 is CASSLTRDGYTF. In nucleotides, the CDR3 is TGTGCCAGTAGCCTCACCCGAGATGGCTACACCTTC.

The chain is built from TRBV4-1 and TRBJ2-2; either TRBD1 or TRBD2 may supply D (6 bases each). CDR3 length: 17 amino acids. V was shortened by 0 bases and J by 4 bases, with 15 bases between the two germline ends. CDR1 and CDR2 (germline): MGHRA, YSYEKL. This CDR3 is CASSQDKRGPITGELFF. DNA of the CDR3: TGCGCCAGCAGCCAAGATAAACGGGGGCCCATCACCGGGGAGCTGTTTTTT.

The chain carries TRBV5-1 and TRBJ2-3; D might be TRBD1 (5 bases). Trimming shortened V by 4 bases and J by 4 bases, and 16 bases separated the two germline ends. Per germline, CDR1 SGHRS and CDR2 YFSETQ. The CDR3 has 15 amino acids. The CDR3: CASSRRENNPDTQYF. The DNA for the CDR3 is TGCGCCAGCAGCCGCAGGGAAAACAACCCAGATACGCAGTATTTT.

With regard to this clone: Other DNA sequences in this specimen translate into the identical CDR3. The chain has TRBV29-1 and TRBJ1-1, with 8 bases fitting TRBD1. CDR3 length: 12 amino acids. Unmatched junction bases numbered 2, after V lost 7 bases and J lost 1 base. CDR1 is SQVTM, CDR2 ANQGSEA, per germline. This CDR3 is CSAGTGNTEAFF. The CDR3 DNA is TGCAGCGCCGGGACAGGGAACACTGAAGCTTTCTTT. Based on the CDR3 plus reference TRBV29-1 and TRBJ1-1, the full variable domain is SAVISQKPSRDICQRGTSLTIQCQVDSQVTMMFWYRQQPGQSLTLIATANQGSEATYESGFVIDKFPISRPNLTFSTLTVSNMSPEDSSIYLCSAGTGNTEAFFGQGTRLTVV.

The V and J genes are TRBV7-2 and TRBJ2-7; D may correspond to TRBD1 or TRBD2 (5 bases each). Germline CDR1 is SGHTA and CDR2 is FQGNSA. CDR3 size: 14 residues. Trimming removed 5 bases from V and 5 bases from J, with 16 bases in between. Written as DNA, the CDR3 is TGTGCCAGCAGCGTGGGGGTTGGAGAGGACGAGCAGTACTTC. This translates into CASSVGVGEDEQYF.

The V gene is TRBV10-1, the J gene TRBJ1-2; perhaps TRBD1 as D (5 bases). V lost 4 bases, J lost 5 bases, and 11 bases lay in between. Germline CDR1 and CDR2: WNHNN and SYGVQD (reference sequence). The CDR3 is made up of 13 amino acids. The CDR3 DNA follows: TGCGCCAGCAGTGCGGGACGGATTTATGGCTACACCTTC. This translates into CASSAGRIYGYTF.

The rearrangement uses TRBV7-3 and TRBJ1-1; TRBD1 agrees at 7 bases. CDR1 SGHTA and CDR2 FQGTGA come from the germline V gene. This CDR3 is built from 14 residues. J lost 4 bases, V lost 1 base, and 3 bases had no gene match. The CDR3 nucleotides read TGTGCCAGCAGCTTAAAGGGGGACAGCACTGAAGCTTTCTTT. Residues: CASSLKGDSTEAFF. Looking up the rest from reference TRBV7-3 and TRBJ1-1 gives the full variable domain: GAGVSQTPSNKVTEKGKYVELRCDPISGHTALYWYRQSLGQGPEFLIYFQGTGAADDSGLPNDRFFAVRPEGSVSTLKIQRTERGDSAVYLCASSLKGDSTEAFFGQGTRLTVV.

J is TRBJ2-5 and V is TRBV5-1; 14 positions agree with TRBD2. This CDR3 contains 17 residues. V dropped 3 bases and J dropped 5; count of bases not matched to a gene: 9. Per germline, CDR1 SGHRS and CDR2 YFSETQ. CDR3: CASSWAGTSGSIETQYF. CDR3 sequence (DNA): TGCGCCAGCAGCTGGGCCGGGACTAGCGGGAGTATTGAGACCCAGTACTTC.

This clone was counted once. The chain couples TRBV7-3 to TRBJ1-1; 9 bases map to TRBD1. The trim removed 6 bases at V and 4 bases at J, leaving 3 bases unmatched. The V gene's germline CDR1 is SGHTA and CDR2 FQGTGA. This CDR3 is built from 13 residues. This CDR3 reads CASSVTGGTEAFF. The CDR3 nucleotides read TGTGCCAGCAGTGTGACAGGGGGCACTGAAGCTTTCTTT.

The J gene is TRBJ2-3, the V gene TRBV28; a weak D match, TRBD2 (6 bases). Germline values: CDR1 MDHEN, CDR2 SYDVKM. CDR3 length: 14 amino acids. The V end lost 5 bases, the J end lost 1 base, and 10 bases lay between the germline ends. The CDR3, as DNA: TGTGCCAGCAGTGTCCCTAGCGGCACAGATACGCAGTATTTT. Its translation: CASSVPSGTDTQYF.

The chain combines TRBV19 with TRBJ2-3; possibly TRBD1 for D (6 bases). The length of the CDR3 is 14 residues. The germline V and J ends were trimmed by 5 bases and 3 bases, with 12 bases remaining between them. Germline values: CDR1 LNHDA, CDR2 SQIVND (reference sequence). The CDR3, as DNA: TGTGCCAGTAGTTCTTGGACAGCAACAGATACGCAGTATTTT. Protein product: CASSSWTATDTQYF.

V is TRBV18 and J is TRBJ2-5; 9 nucleotides align to TRBD1. V dropped 6 bases and J dropped 5; count of bases not matched to a gene: 10. This CDR3 has 15 amino acids. From germline, CDR1 is KGHSH and CDR2 LQKENI. The CDR3 DNA reads TGTGCCAGCTCCCCAAACAGGGGGCTTGGGGAGACCCAGTACTTC. Encoded protein: CASSPNRGLGETQYF.

V gene TRBV5-4 combines with J gene TRBJ1-3, with TRBD1 as a possible D gene (6 bases). V was pared by 2 bases and J by 4 bases, with 16 bases between. Germline loops: CDR1 SGHNT, CDR2 YYREEE (reference sequence). The CDR3 has 16 amino acids. The CDR3 here is CASSFSPGTQGNTIYF. CDR3 DNA: TGTGCCAGCAGCTTCAGTCCCGGGACACAGGGAAACACCATATATTTT. The whole variable domain, filled in from reference TRBV5-4 and TRBJ1-3, reads ETGVTQSPTHLIKTRGQQVTLRCSSQSGHNTVSWYQQALGQGPQFIFQYYREEENGRGNFPPRFSGLQFPNYSSELNVNALELDDSALYLCASSFSPGTQGNTIYFGEGSWLTVV.

This clone was counted ten times or more. This chain connects TRBV10-2 to TRBJ1-2; TRBD1 might be the D (6 bases). Trimming took 7 bases from V and 7 from J, leaving 19 bases between them. This CDR3 is 14 amino acids long. Per the germline V gene, CDR1 is WSHSY and CDR2 is SAAADI. Written as DNA, the CDR3 is TGCGCCAGCACCTTGACGGGGGGCGCGGGTGGCTACACCTTC. Protein product: CASTLTGGAGGYTF.

This sequence joins TRBV6-6 and TRBJ1-2, with a possible D match to TRBD1 (6 bases). Germline loops: CDR1 MNHNY, CDR2 SVGAGI (reference sequence). The CDR3 sequence is 12 residues long. Trimming took off 7 bases at V and 5 bases at J, with 11 bases between the two ends. CDR3 in amino acids: CASNNGQYGYTF. CDR3 DNA: TGTGCCAGCAACAACGGACAGTATGGCTACACCTTC.

The chain joins TRBV29-1 to TRBJ1-2, with 9 bases matching TRBD1. The CDR3 runs 14 residues. The V gene's germline CDR1 is SQVTM and CDR2 ANQGSEA. J gave up 7 bases and V 0 bases, and 6 bases lay outside the gene matches. This CDR3 is CSVEDPRDRAGYTF. CDR3 nucleotide sequence: TGCAGCGTTGAAGATCCCCGGGACAGGGCTGGCTACACCTTC.

The table lists this clone with many counts. The V call is TRBV5-4, the J call TRBJ1-2; no clear D gene. There are 14 residues in the CDR3. V gave up 0 bases and J gave up 8 bases, with 14 bases separating them. The germline V gene has CDR1 SGHNT and CDR2 YYREEE (reference sequence). The CDR3 sequence is CASSLEFGEGGYTF. The CDR3 DNA reads as TGTGCCAGCAGCTTGGAATTCGGGGAAGGCGGCTACACCTTC.

V gene TRBV6-5 combines with J gene TRBJ2-3; unclear D gene. CDR1 is MNHEY, CDR2 SVGAGI, per germline. The CDR3 extends over 14 amino acids. Trimming left V 4 bases short and J 0 bases short, with 8 bases between. Here the CDR3 reads CASSSSFSTDTQYF. The CDR3 coding sequence is TGTGCCAGCAGTTCCTCCTTTAGCACAGATACGCAGTATTTT.

J is TRBJ1-6 and V is TRBV28; D perhaps matches TRBD1 (5 bases). V gave up 3 bases and J gave up 5 bases, with 8 bases separating them. The CDR3 totals 14 residues. The germline CDR1 and CDR2 sequences are MDHEN and SYDVKM. The CDR3 loop is CASSFPRDNSPLHF. The CDR3 nucleotides are TGTGCCAGCAGTTTTCCCAGGGATAATTCACCCCTCCACTTT.

This rearrangement joins TRBV6-6 to TRBJ1-4; 7 nucleotides agree with TRBD1. Per the germline V gene, CDR1 is MNHNY and CDR2 is SVGAGI (reference sequence). Trimming took 10 bases from V and 0 from J; bases not matched to a gene: 5. This CDR3 region has 14 residues. The CDR3 DNA reads TGTGCCACTAGGGGGCCGGCAACTAATGAAAAACTGTTTTTT. It is translated as CATRGPATNEKLFF.

The CDR3: CASKPGQRYNEQFF. Written as DNA, the CDR3 is TGTGCCAGCAAACCGGGACAGCGATACAATGAGCAGTTCTTC. V and J are TRBV7-2 and TRBJ2-1; TRBD1 matches at 7 bases. V shed 7 bases, J shed 4 bases, and the junction held 7 bases outside the gene matches. From germline, CDR1 is SGHTA and CDR2 FQGNSA. This CDR3 has 14 amino acids.

This clone occurred a few times. This sequence joins TRBV2 and TRBJ1-1; no clear D. The CDR3 contains 15 residues. The V gene lost 1 base and the J gene lost 0 bases, with 9 bases spanning the gap. Germline assignment: CDR1 SNHLY and CDR2 FYNNEI. CDR3 protein: CASSEVGNLNTEAFF. In nucleotides, the CDR3 is TGTGCCAGCAGTGAAGTAGGGAATCTGAACACTGAAGCTTTCTTT.

The chain employs TRBV19 and TRBJ1-1; 8 nucleotides agree with TRBD1. Losses at the gene ends were 7 bases for V and 4 bases for J; bases not matched to a gene: 14. This CDR3 contains 16 residues. Germline assignment: CDR1 LNHDA and CDR2 SQIVND (reference sequence). CDR3 nucleotides: TGTGCCAGTACCACCATTCCAGGGGGCGCGGGCACTGAAGCTTTCTTT. Translated, it gives CASTTIPGGAGTEAFF.

As for this clone: The junction shows a germline mismatch at one end, possibly a read error. V usage is TRBV6-1 and J usage is TRBJ2-7; no clear D. Germline V gene data show CDR1 as MNHNS and CDR2 as SASEGT. The CDR3 totals 12 residues. CDR3 sequence (DNA): TGTGCCAGCAGTGATCAGATGTACGAGCAGTGCTTC. Translation: CASSDQMYEQCF.

This chain uses TRBV5-6 with TRBJ2-2, with a possible D match to TRBD2 (5 bases). V was trimmed by 1 base and J by 3 bases, leaving 16 bases between them. The CDR3 runs to 17 residues. CDR1 SGHDT and CDR2 YYEEEE come from the germline V gene. The CDR3 reads CASSLTVDPDYTGELFF. The CDR3 nucleotides are TGTGCCAGCAGCTTGACCGTAGACCCGGACTACACCGGGGAGCTGTTTTTT. Complete variable domain (other parts from reference TRBV5-6 and TRBJ2-2): DAGVTQSPTHLIKTRGQQVTLRCSPKSGHDTVSWYQQALGQGPQFIFQYYEEEERQRGNFPDRFSGHQFPNYSSELNVNALLLGDSALYLCASSLTVDPDYTGELFFGEGSRLTVL.

The gene calls are TRBV21-1 and TRBJ1-4; the DNA was not compared with TRBD1, the D call given in the table. TRBV21-1 is reported as a pseudogene. There are 15 residues in the CDR3. CDR3 residues: CASSKEGQRYEKLFF. For the CDR3, the DNA is TGTGCCAGCAGCAAAGAGGGACAAAGATATGAAAAACTGTTTTTT.

This chain links TRBV5-1 with TRBJ2-5; D remains unclear. Germline assignment: CDR1 SGHRS and CDR2 YFSETQ. This CDR3 has 14 residues. The V gene lost 2 bases and the J gene lost 5 bases, with 13 bases spanning the gap. Here the CDR3 reads CASSFRGELETQYF. As DNA, the CDR3 is TGCGCCAGCAGCTTTCGAGGAGAATTGGAGACCCAGTACTTC. The whole variable domain, remainder taken from reference TRBV5-1 and TRBJ2-5, is KAGVTQTPRYLIKTRGQQVTLSCSPISGHRSVSWYQQTPGQGLQFLFEYFSETQRNKGNFPGRFSGRQFSNSRSEMNVSTLELGDSALYLCASSFRGELETQYFGPGTRLLVL.